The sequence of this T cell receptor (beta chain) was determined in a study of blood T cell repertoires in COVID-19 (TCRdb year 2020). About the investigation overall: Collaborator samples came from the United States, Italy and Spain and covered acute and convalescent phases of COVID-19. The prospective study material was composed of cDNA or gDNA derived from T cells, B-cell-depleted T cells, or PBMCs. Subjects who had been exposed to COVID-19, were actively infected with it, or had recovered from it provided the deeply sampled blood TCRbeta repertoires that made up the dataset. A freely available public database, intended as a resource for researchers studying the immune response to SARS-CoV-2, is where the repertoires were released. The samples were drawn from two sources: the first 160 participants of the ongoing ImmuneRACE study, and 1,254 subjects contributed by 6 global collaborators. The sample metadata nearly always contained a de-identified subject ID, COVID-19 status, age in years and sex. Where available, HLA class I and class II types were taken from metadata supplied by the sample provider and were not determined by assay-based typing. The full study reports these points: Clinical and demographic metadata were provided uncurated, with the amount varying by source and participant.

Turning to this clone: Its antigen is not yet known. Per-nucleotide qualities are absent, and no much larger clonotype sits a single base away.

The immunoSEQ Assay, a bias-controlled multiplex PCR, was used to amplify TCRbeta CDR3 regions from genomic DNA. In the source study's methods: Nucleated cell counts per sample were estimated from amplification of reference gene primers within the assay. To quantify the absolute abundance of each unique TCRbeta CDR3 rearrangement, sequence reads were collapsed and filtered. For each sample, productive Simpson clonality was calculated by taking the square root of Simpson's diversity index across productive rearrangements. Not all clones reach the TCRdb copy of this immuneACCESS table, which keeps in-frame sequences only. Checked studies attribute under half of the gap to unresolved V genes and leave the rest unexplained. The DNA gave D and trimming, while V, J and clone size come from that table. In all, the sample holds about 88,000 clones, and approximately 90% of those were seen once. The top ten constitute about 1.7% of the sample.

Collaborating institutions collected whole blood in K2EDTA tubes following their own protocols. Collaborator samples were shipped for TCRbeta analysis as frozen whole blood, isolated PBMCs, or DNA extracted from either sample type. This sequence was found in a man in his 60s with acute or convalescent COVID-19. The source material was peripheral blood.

The CDR3 corresponds to CATSRSWGLEQQRETQYF. The nucleotide sequence is TGTGCCACCAGCAGATCCTGGGGGCTGGAACAGCAGCGGGAGACCCAGTACTTC. The rearranged segments are TRBV15 and TRBJ2-5, and possibly TRBD1, on 6 matching bases. Trimming costs V 2 bases and J 5 bases, and their ends lie 24 bases apart. The CDR1 and CDR2 encoded by the germline V gene (reference sequence) are LNHNV and YYDKDF. The CDR3 contains 18 residues, cysteine and phenylalanine counted. CDR3 DNA only is kept here, 54 bases in frame from base 1.